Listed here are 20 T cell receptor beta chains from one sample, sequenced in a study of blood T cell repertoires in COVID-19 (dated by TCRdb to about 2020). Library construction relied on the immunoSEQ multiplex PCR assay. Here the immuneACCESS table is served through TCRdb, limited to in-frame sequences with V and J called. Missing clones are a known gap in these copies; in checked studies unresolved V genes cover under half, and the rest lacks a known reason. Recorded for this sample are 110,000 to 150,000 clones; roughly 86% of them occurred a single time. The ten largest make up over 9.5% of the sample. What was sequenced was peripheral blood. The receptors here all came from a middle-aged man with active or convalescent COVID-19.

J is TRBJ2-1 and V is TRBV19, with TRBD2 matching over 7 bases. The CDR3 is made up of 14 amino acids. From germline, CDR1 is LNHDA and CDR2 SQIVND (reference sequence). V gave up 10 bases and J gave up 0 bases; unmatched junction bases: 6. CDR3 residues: CATAGRGSYNEQFF. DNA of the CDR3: TGTGCCACCGCAGGGAGGGGCTCCTACAATGAGCAGTTCTTC.

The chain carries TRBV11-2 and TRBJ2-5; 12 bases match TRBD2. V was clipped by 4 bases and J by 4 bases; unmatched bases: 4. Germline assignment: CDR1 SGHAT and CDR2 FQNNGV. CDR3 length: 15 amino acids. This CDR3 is CASSSTSGRRETQYF. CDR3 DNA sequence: TGTGCCAGCAGCTCGACTAGCGGGAGAAGAGAGACCCAGTACTTC.

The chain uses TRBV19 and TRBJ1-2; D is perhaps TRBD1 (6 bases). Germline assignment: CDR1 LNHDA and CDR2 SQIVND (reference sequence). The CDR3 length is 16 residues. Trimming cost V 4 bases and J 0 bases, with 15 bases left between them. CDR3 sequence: CASSRRTDKPNYGYTF. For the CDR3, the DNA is TGTGCCAGTAGTAGACGGACAGACAAGCCTAACTATGGCTACACCTTC.

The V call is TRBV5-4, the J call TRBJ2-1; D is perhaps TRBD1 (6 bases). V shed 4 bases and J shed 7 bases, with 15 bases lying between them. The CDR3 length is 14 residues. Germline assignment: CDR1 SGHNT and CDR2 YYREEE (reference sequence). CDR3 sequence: CASSETGYGNEQFF. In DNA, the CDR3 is TGTGCCAGCAGCGAAACAGGGTATGGGAATGAGCAGTTCTTC.

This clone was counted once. The DNA for the CDR3 is TGTGCCAGCAGTTTAATCTCTGGCGGGAAAAAGACCCAGTACTTC. This sequence encodes CASSLISGGKKTQYF. The V and J genes are TRBV27 and TRBJ2-5; possible D gene TRBD2, 6 bases. Germline V gives CDR1 MNHEY, CDR2 SMNVEV (reference sequence). V was trimmed by 2 bases and J by 6 bases, leaving 16 bases between them. CDR3 size: 15 residues.

CDR3 nucleotide sequence: TGTGCCAGTAGTATAGTCAGGTCCACAGATACGCAGTATTTT. It codes for CASSIVRSTDTQYF. V gene TRBV19 combines with J gene TRBJ2-3; D remains unclear. The V end was cut by 1 base, the J end by 2 bases, with 7 bases between. The CDR3 covers 14 residues. Germline lookup yields CDR1 LNHDA and CDR2 SQIVND (reference sequence).

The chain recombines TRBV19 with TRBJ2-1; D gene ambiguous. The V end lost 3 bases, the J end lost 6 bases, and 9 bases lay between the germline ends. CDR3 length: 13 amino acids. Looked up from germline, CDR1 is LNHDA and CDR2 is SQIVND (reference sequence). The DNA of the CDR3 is TGTGCCAGTAGTATTGAGCGATTCAATGAGCAGTTCTTC. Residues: CASSIERFNEQFF.

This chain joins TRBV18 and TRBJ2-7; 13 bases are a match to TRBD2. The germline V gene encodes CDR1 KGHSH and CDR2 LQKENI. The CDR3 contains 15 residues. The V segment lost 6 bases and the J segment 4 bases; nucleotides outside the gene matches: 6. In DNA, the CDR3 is TGTGCCAGCTCGCCGGGGACTAGCGGGACATACGAGCAGTACTTC. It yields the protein CASSPGTSGTYEQYF.

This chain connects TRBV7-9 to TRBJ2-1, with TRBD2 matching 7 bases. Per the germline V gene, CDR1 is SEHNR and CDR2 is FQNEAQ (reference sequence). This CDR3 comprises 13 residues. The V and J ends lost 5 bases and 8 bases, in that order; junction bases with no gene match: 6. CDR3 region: CASSPPGGYEQFF. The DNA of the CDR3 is TGTGCCAGCAGCCCCCCGGGAGGTTATGAGCAGTTCTTC.

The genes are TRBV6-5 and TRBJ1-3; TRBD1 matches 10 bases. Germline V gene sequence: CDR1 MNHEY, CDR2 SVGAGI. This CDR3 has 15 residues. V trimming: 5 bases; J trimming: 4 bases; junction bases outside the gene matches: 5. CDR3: CASSRDRGLGNTIYF. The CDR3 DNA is TGTGCCAGCAGTCGGGACAGGGGCCTCGGAAACACCATATATTTT.

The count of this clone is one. The CDR3 region has the DNA TGTGCCAGTAACCCGACAGGCCATCAGCCCCAGCATTTT. Translating gives CASNPTGHQPQHF. The chain links TRBV19 to TRBJ1-5; D possibly corresponds to TRBD1 (6 bases). CDR3 length: 13 amino acids. Trimming stripped 7 bases from V and 5 bases from J, with 12 bases between. The germline V gene encodes CDR1 LNHDA and CDR2 SQIVND (reference sequence).

The CDR3 loop reads CASSQVGELRNEQFF. CDR3 coding DNA: TGCGCCAGCAGCCAAGTAGGGGAACTCCGAAATGAGCAGTTCTTC. The rearrangement links TRBV4-1 to TRBJ2-1, with a possible D match to TRBD1 (5 bases). The germline V and J ends were trimmed by 1 base and 7 bases, with 14 bases remaining between them. Germline assignment: CDR1 MGHRA and CDR2 YSYEKL. The CDR3 loop spans 15 amino acids.

DNA of the CDR3: TGTGCCAGCTCCCGGGAGACGGGTGAGACCCAGTACTTC. Its translation: CASSRETGETQYF. The chain carries TRBV18 and TRBJ2-5; D might be TRBD2 (6 bases). Trimming left V 6 bases short and J 5 bases short, with 13 bases between. CDR1 is KGHSH and CDR2 is LQKENI in the germline V gene. This CDR3 spans 13 amino acids.

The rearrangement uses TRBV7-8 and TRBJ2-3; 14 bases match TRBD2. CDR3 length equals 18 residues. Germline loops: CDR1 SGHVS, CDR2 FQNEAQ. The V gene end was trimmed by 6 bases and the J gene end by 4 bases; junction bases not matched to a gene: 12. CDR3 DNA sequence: TGTGCCAGCAGGACCGGGACTAGCGGGAGTAAGTCCGCAGATACGCAGTATTTT. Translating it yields CASRTGTSGSKSADTQYF.

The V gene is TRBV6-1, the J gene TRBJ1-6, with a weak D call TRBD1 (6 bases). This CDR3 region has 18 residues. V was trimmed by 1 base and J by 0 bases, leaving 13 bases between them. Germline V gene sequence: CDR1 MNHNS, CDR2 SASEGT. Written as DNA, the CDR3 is TGTGCCAGCAGTGAAGTGGGGACACCAAGCTCCTATAATTCACCCCTCCACTTT. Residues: CASSEVGTPSSYNSPLHF.

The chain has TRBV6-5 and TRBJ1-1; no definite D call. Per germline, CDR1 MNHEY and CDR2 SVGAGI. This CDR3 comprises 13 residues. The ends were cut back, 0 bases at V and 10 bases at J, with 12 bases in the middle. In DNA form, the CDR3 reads TGTGCCAGCAGTTACTCGAGGGAGTGGCGAGCTTTCTTT. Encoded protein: CASSYSREWRAFF.

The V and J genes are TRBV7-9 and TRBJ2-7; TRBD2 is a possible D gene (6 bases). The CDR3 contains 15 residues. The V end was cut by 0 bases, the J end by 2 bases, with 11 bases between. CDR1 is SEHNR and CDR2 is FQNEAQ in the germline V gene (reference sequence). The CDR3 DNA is TGTGCCAGCAGCTTAGCGCAGCGGGCTACCTACGAGCAGTACTTC. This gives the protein CASSLAQRATYEQYF.

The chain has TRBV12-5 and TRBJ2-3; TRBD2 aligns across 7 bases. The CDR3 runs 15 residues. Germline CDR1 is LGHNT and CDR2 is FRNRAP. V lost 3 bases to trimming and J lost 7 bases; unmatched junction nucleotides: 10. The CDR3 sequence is CASGFRASGRYTQYF. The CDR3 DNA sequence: TGTGCTAGTGGTTTTAGGGCTAGCGGAAGGTATACGCAGTATTTT.

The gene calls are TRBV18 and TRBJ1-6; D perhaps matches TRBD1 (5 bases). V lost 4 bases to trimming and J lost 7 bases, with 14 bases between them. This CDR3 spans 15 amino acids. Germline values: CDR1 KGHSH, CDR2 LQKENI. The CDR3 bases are TGTGCCAGCTCACTGAATCAGGGTGAGAATTCACCCCTCCACTTT. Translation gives CASSLNQGENSPLHF.

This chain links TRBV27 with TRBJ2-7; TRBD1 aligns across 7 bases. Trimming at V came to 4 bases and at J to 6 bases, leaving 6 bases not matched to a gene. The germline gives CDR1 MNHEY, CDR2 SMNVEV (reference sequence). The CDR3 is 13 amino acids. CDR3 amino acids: CASSYDRAGEQYF. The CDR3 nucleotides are TGTGCCAGCAGTTACGACAGGGCAGGCGAGCAGTACTTC.